This TCR beta chain derives from a study of T-cell memory formation after mild COVID-19 (dated by TCRdb to about 2021). A note on the overall study: Most TCR sequence clusters were specific to one of the two donors. T-cell clones expanding and contracting after mild COVID-19 in a couple of donors were tracked by longitudinal TCRalpha and TCRbeta repertoire sequencing. Two young, previously healthy adult volunteers made up the cohort, one male and one female. Here is what the overall study found, with its caveats: Some responding clones were found in pre-infection memory, which suggests that pre-existing cross-reactive memory T cells took part in the SARS-CoV-2 response. Balanced CD4/CD8 phenotypes were observed for clones contracting from day 15 to 85, whereas a bias towards CD4+ was observed for a second wave of clones expanding from day 15 to 37. Contracting CD4+ clones were found mainly in CM and EM memory subsets, while CD8+ clones were enriched in EMRA. The study covered only two mild cases, and larger cohorts including severe cases with pre-infection samples were considered necessary. SARS-CoV-2 specificity was not confirmed for the second-wave clones peaking on day 37.

Ficoll-Paque density gradient centrifugation was used to isolate PBMCs. The CDR3 numbers 14 residues from cysteine through phenylalanine. CDR3 DNA only is kept here, 42 bases in frame from base 1. From the germline V gene (reference sequence), CDR1 is SEHNR and CDR2 is FQNEAQ. V and J lose 7 bases and 1 base, and a span of 13 bases separates them. TCRdb names Illumina NovaSeq 6000 as the instrument used. TCRalpha and TCRbeta cDNA libraries were constructed by 5'RACE with constant-segment primers, with sample barcodes and unique molecular identifiers being introduced. RNA was extracted from every sample with Trizol reagent. The libraries were amplified in two PCR steps, and the second step added a second sample barcode and Illumina TruSeq adapters. Sequencing of libraries was performed on an Illumina NovaSeq with 2 x 150 bp paired-end reads. Per the authors' processing: The reads were demultiplexed and collapsed into UMI-guided consensus sequences using migec v1.2.7. Using mixcr v2.1.11, UMI consensuses were aligned to TRA and TRB V and J templates and then assembled into clonotypes. Clonotypes were classified as expanded or contracted when called significant by both edgeR and NoisET, with noise models trained on biological replicates. For edgeR calls, the thresholds were a false discovery rate-adjusted p below 0.01 and a log2 fold-change of 1. PCA with hierarchical clustering of max-normalized trajectories of the 1000 most abundant clonotypes was used as exploratory dynamics analysis. Each responding clone was given a CD4 or CD8 phenotype based on the CD4+ and CD8+ repertoires, which had been sequenced separately. The raw public data were reprocessed by TCRdb itself: fastp quality trimming at Q25, MiXCR clonotype calling, in-frame beta chains only. Each CDR3 protein gets just one entry, which takes the most common genes and DNA from the rows behind it. TCRdb's processing, not the authors' own work, is the source of the V and J calls. Counted in this sample were some 300,000 distinct CDR3 sequences; about 20% of them appeared once. Of the sample, around a fifth is held by the ten largest clones.

A remark on this clonotype: The clone's antigen remains unknown. No base-level quality is on record; no much larger clone is a single base apart.

This sequence was found in a man younger than 30 who had mild COVID-19 (a few samples of this study predate the infection). The sample titles of this study are shuffled in the database, so cell type and time point are left out; the donor was told from shared clones. The rearranged chain carries TRBV7-9 and TRBJ1-2; confidence is insufficient to name the D gene. The source material was PBMCs or a T cell subset sorted from them (not recorded which). This receptor carries the CDR3 CASTSTGNNYGYTF. The DNA sequence follows: TGTGCCAGCACCTCGACGGGAAATAACTATGGCTACACCTTC.